The next 9 T cell receptor beta chains were all read from a single sample in a study of blood T cell repertoires in COVID-19 (dated by TCRdb to about 2020). Libraries were built with the immunoSEQ multiplex PCR assay. TCRdb took this table from immuneACCESS and kept in-frame rearrangements with V and J called. Such tables lack part of the clones; where checked against another copy, unresolved V genes explain under half of the gap, and the rest is unexplained. This sample has tens of thousands of clones in its table, and 80% to 95% of those were observed once. Together, the top ten hold over 10% of the sample. The source material was peripheral blood. The receptors were gathered from a human donor with active COVID-19. The donor label of this sample is uncertain.

V is TRBV11-2 and J is TRBJ2-7; 8 bases align to TRBD1. Trimming removed 7 bases from V and 7 bases from J; junction bases left unmatched: 15. Germline values: CDR1 SGHAT, CDR2 FQNNGV. The CDR3 extends over 15 amino acids. CDR3 in amino acids: CASTLRRQGSGEQYF. In DNA form, the CDR3 reads TGTGCCAGCACGCTACGCCGACAGGGGAGTGGTGAGCAGTACTTC.

The chain uses TRBV19 and TRBJ2-1; a possible D gene is TRBD2 (5 bases). Per germline, CDR1 LNHDA and CDR2 SQIVND (reference sequence). V was trimmed by 1 base and J by 5 bases, leaving 12 bases between them. CDR3 length equals 15 residues. The CDR3 spells CASSIGPEVHNEQFF. The CDR3 nucleotides are TGTGCCAGTAGTATAGGCCCGGAGGTCCACAATGAGCAGTTCTTC.

The chain combines TRBV6-5 with TRBJ1-2; D remains ambiguous. The CDR3 sequence is 13 residues long. V was shortened by 4 bases and J by 1 base, with 7 bases between the two germline ends. The germline V gene has CDR1 MNHEY and CDR2 SVGAGI. DNA for the CDR3: TGTGCCAGCAGTTCTACAGTTAACTATGGCTACACCTTC. It translates to CASSSTVNYGYTF.

The chain uses TRBV5-6 and TRBJ2-1, with D perhaps TRBD1 (5 bases). The V gene's germline CDR1 is SGHDT and CDR2 YYEEEE. The V and J ends lost 4 bases and 4 bases respectively, with 9 bases between them. This CDR3 contains 13 residues. CDR3 DNA: TGTGCCAGCAGCCCCGACAGATACAATGAGCAGTTCTTC. Residues: CASSPDRYNEQFF.

The CDR3 nucleotides read TGTGCCAGCAGTGGGGGGACAGGGTCCGAGCAGTACTTC. Its translation is CASSGGTGSEQYF. The chain couples TRBV6-4 to TRBJ2-7; 9 bases map to TRBD1. This CDR3 is built from 13 residues. After removal of 4 bases from V and 6 bases from J, the junction contained 4 bases not matched to a gene. The V gene's germline CDR1 is MRHNA and CDR2 SNTAGT.

The J gene is TRBJ1-2, the V gene TRBV5-1; D may be TRBD1 (5 bases). V was shortened by 4 bases and J by 0 bases, with 13 bases between the two germline ends. The CDR3 extends over 15 amino acids. Looked up from germline, CDR1 is SGHRS and CDR2 is YFSETQ. The chain's CDR3 is CASSKGTVANYGYTF. For the CDR3, the DNA is TGCGCCAGCAGCAAAGGGACTGTAGCTAACTATGGCTACACCTTC.

The chain is built from TRBV6-2 or TRBV6-3 and TRBJ2-3, with a weak D call TRBD1 (6 bases). This CDR3 comprises 16 residues. V was cut by 4 bases and J by 2 bases, with 16 bases left in between. From germline, CDR1 is MNHEY and CDR2 SVGEGT. The CDR3 DNA sequence: TGTGCCAGCAGTTCGGTGACTGGGGGCCACACAGATACGCAGTATTTT. Amino acid sequence: CASSSVTGGHTDTQYF.

The chain carries TRBV2 and TRBJ1-1; D not certain. Germline-derived CDR1 and CDR2 are SNHLY and FYNNEI. This CDR3 has 13 amino acids. The ends were cut back, 6 bases at V and 0 bases at J, with 8 bases in the middle. The CDR3 sequence: CASRGTVNTEAFF. Here the CDR3 DNA reads TGTGCCAGCAGAGGAACAGTGAACACTGAAGCTTTCTTT.

The V and J genes are TRBV24-1 and TRBJ1-4, with 9 bases aligning to TRBD1. The CDR3 loop spans 15 amino acids. Germline CDR1 is KGHDR and CDR2 is SFDVKD. The V gene end was trimmed by 2 bases and the J gene end by 7 bases; junction bases not matched to a gene: 4. CDR3 sequence: CATSDSGTGLEKLFF. The DNA for the CDR3 is TGTGCCACCAGTGATTCCGGGACAGGGCTTGAAAAACTGTTTTTT.